This T cell receptor (beta chain) stems from a study of blood T cell repertoires in COVID-19. Across the whole study: Italy, Spain and the United States were the sources of the convalescent and acute COVID-19 samples. PBMCs, B-cell-depleted T cells, or T cells were the source of the cDNA or gDNA that made up the material.

Only in-frame clones appear in the TCRdb table, and some are missing; sequencing was by immunoSEQ multiplex PCR. The repertoire holds around 200,000 clones, with about 86% as singletons. CDR1 and CDR2 (germline): SGHAT, FQDESV (reference sequence). The CDR3 length is 16 residues. Deletions cut 5 bases from V and 2 bases from J, with 18 bases between. This clone was seen more than once but under ten times. This chain uses TRBV11-1 with TRBJ1-2; D possibly corresponds to TRBD1 (5 bases). This clonotype originated in a man aged 35 to 55 with active or convalescent COVID-19. The sample taken for sequencing was peripheral blood. In DNA form, the CDR3 reads TGTGCCAGCAGCCCAGTCGGGGGTCCAACAAACTATGGCTACACCTTC. Its protein is CASSPVGGPTNYGYTF. Full variable domain (rest looked up from reference TRBV11-1 and TRBJ1-2): EAEVAQSPRYKITEKSQAVAFWCDPISGHATLYWYRQILGQGPELLVQFQDESVVDDSQLPKDRFSAERLKGVDSTLKIQPAELGDSAMYLCASSPVGGPTNYGYTFGSGTRLTVV.